This TCR beta chain was sequenced in a study of post-analysis software for immune sequencing data. Study-wide context: The cohort encompassed relapsing-remitting, secondary progressive and progressive-relapsing multiple sclerosis disease courses. General observations from the study: Versus controls, multiple sclerosis patients showed significantly lower diversity (normalized Chao1).

Included in the TCR beta cDNA libraries were unique molecular identifiers. Each sample of roughly 0.9 to 11 million input T cells yielded roughly 500,000 cDNA molecules, so each molecule approximated one T cell. From the PCR reads, TCRdb called clonotypes with MiXCR, one entry per CDR3 protein. Altogether fewer than 850,000 distinct CDR3 sequences are present, 25% to 30% being singletons, with the ten largest covering around 0.56%. Concerning this clonotype itself: Antigen unknown.

Sample: blood. The TCR was taken from a girl under 18 with multiple sclerosis.

CDR3 sequence: CASSQLGTGVGDTQYF. CDR3 sequence (DNA): TGTGCCAGCAGCCAACTCGGGACAGGGGTGGGAGATACGCAGTATTTT. This rearrangement joins TRBV4-2 to TRBJ2-3; 10 positions match TRBD1. V gave up 2 bases and J gave up 5 bases; unmatched junction bases: 7. Germline CDR1 and CDR2: LGHNA and YNFKEQ. This CDR3 contains 16 residues.